This TCR beta chain was recorded in a study of T cell repertoires in cytomegalovirus infection. Study outcomes and limitations: CMV-specific HLA-C-restricted TCR beta clonotypes dominated the ex vivo response.

The germline V gene has CDR1 LNHDA and CDR2 SQIVND (reference sequence). Trimming cost V 0 bases and J 5 bases; bases outside gene matches: 6. The CDR3 runs 16 residues. Each CDR3 protein is one row after TCRdb ran MiXCR on the reads. The sample lists about 250,000 distinct CDR3 sequences; approximately 13% were seen once. With respect to this clonotype: Its matching antigen is unknown.

The receptor was derived from a human donor in good health (CMV status not recorded). Some clones in this sample may be carry-over from other donors' samples. The sequenced material came from PBMCs. The V call is TRBV19, the J call TRBJ2-1, with 8 bases fitting TRBD2. The CDR3 protein is CASSIDLSGSNNEQFF. In DNA, the CDR3 is TGTGCCAGTAGTATAGATCTAAGCGGGAGTAACAATGAGCAGTTCTTC.